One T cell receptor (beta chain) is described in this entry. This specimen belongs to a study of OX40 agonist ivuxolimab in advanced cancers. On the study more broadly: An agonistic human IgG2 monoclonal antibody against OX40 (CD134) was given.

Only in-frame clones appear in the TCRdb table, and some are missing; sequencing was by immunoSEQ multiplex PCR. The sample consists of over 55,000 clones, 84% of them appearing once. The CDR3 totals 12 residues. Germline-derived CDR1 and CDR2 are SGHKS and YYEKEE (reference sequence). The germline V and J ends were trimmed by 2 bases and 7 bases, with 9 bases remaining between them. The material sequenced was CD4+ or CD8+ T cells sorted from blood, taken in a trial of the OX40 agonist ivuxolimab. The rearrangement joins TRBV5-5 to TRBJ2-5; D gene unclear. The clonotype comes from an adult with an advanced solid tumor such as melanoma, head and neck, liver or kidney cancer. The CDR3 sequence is CASSFSGPTQYF. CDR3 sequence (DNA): TGTGCCAGCAGCTTCTCCGGGCCGACCCAGTACTTC. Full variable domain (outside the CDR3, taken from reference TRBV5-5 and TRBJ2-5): DAGVTQSPTHLIKTRGQQVTLRCSPISGHKSVSWYQQVLGQGPQFIFQYYEKEERGRGNFPDRFSARQFPNYSSELNVNALLLGDSALYLCASSFSGPTQYFGPGTRLLVL.